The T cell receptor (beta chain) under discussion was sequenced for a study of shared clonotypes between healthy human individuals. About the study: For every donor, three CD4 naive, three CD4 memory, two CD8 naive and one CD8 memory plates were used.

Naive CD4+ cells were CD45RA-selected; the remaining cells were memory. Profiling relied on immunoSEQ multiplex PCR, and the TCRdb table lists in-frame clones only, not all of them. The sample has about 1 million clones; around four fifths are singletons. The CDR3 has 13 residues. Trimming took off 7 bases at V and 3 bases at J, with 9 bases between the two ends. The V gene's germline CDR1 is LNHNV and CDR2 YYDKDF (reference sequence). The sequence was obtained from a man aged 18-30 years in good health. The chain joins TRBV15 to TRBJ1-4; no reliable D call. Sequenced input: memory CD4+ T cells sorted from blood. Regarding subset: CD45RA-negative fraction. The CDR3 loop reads CATKTLSNEKLFF. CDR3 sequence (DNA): TGTGCCACCAAGACATTGTCTAATGAAAAACTGTTTTTT.